This T cell receptor (beta chain) was sequenced during a study of blood T cell repertoires in COVID-19. Study background: Samples taken during acute and convalescent COVID-19 were collected in the United States, Italy and Spain. Sample material is recorded as cDNA or gDNA derived from T cells, B-cell-depleted T cells, or PBMCs.

This clone has just a few counts. Only in-frame clones appear in the TCRdb table, and some are missing; sequencing was by immunoSEQ multiplex PCR. Among 140,000 to 150,000 clones listed, 81% were seen once. Germline V CDR1 and CDR2: SGHTA, FQGNSA. V shed 1 base and J shed 1 base, with 10 bases lying between them. There are 16 residues in the CDR3. Sequencing used peripheral blood. This chain joins TRBV7-2 and TRBJ2-2, with D hard to call. This clonotype was obtained from a human donor in a cohort sampled during active COVID-19. CDR3 nucleotide sequence: TGTGCCAGCAGCTTAGGAGGAAACCAGAACACCGGGGAGCTGTTTTTT. Protein product: CASSLGGNQNTGELFF.